The rows below give T cell receptor beta chains drawn from one sample of a study of cytomegalovirus exposure and HLA in healthy donors. Using immunoSEQ multiplex PCR, the repertoire was profiled, and TCRdb retains in-frame clones only, with some absent. The profile shows approximately 170,000 clones, roughly 80% of them singletons. The specimen was PBMCs. The receptor set was obtained from a male donor in good health and CMV-seronegative. Both conserved end residues are part of each CDR3. A D gene is named only where the DNA matches it firmly. Clone size is stated in some rows and not others, as once, few, many or a class when expanded.

j_call | clone_size | d_call | v_call | cdr3_nt | cdr3_aa
TRBJ2-3 | - | TRBD1 | TRBV6-5 | TGTGCCAGCAGTTCCAGACAGGGTGGCACAGATACGCAGTATTTT | CASSSRQGGTDTQYF
TRBJ1-6 | - | TRBD1 | TRBV5-5 | TGTGCCAGCAGCTTGGACCTGGACAGGGTATCACCCCTCCACTTT | CASSLDLDRVSPLHF
TRBJ1-5 | few | TRBD1 | TRBV30 | TGTGCCTGGAGCCTGCAGGGGGGCAATCAGCCCCAGCATTTT | CAWSLQGGNQPQHF
TRBJ2-7 | few | TRBD1 | TRBV7-2 | TGTGCCAGCAGCCGTGACAGGGCCACCTACGAGCAGTACTTC | CASSRDRATYEQYF
TRBJ1-2 | - | - | TRBV30 | TGTGCTTTCGGAGGGTACCACTATGGCTACACCTTC | CAFGGYHYGYTF
TRBJ1-3 | - | - | TRBV9 | TGTGCCAGCAGCGCCCTACAGGGTTTTAACTCTGGAAACACCATATATTTT | CASSALQGFNSGNTIYF
TRBJ2-3 | - | TRBD1 | TRBV11-2 | TGTGCCAGCAGCCCCCGAAGGACAGGGTCGGATACGCAGTATTTT | CASSPRRTGSDTQYF
TRBJ1-3 | few | - | TRBV5-5 | TGTGCCAGCAGCCGAGAGGGCTCTGGAAACACCATATATTTT | CASSREGSGNTIYF
TRBJ1-5 | - | - | TRBV7-8 | TGTGCCAGCAGCTTAGCGATAACGGGTCAGCCCCAGCATTTT | CASSLAITGQPQHF
TRBJ1-1 | - | - | TRBV25-1 | TGTGCCAGCAGTGAATCCGATGGGTCCGGGACAAGGGCTTTCTTT | CASSESDGSGTRAFF
TRBJ2-3 | - | - | TRBV6-6 | TGTGCCAGCAGTCCCCGGGACTCAGGCACAGATACGCAGTATTTT | CASSPRDSGTDTQYF
TRBJ1-2 | - | TRBD1 | TRBV5-4 | TGTGCCAGCAGACGTTTGGGACAGGTCGGCGGCTACACCTTC | CASRRLGQVGGYTF
TRBJ1-5 | - | - | TRBV19 | TGTGCCAGTAGTATTAGTTTTGGGGCAGCTAGCAATCAGCCCCAGCATTTT | CASSISFGAASNQPQHF
TRBJ1-2 | - | TRBD1 | TRBV5-8 | TGTGCCAGCAGCTTGGTAACAGGGGACGGCTACACCTTC | CASSLVTGDGYTF
TRBJ1-5 | - | - | TRBV7-2 | TGTGCCAGCAGCCCCAGTTATAGCAATCAGCCCCAGCATTTT | CASSPSYSNQPQHF
TRBJ2-3 | once | TRBD2 | TRBV5-4 | TGTGCCAGCAGCATGAGGGCGGGGGTTAGCACAGATACGCAGTATTTT | CASSMRAGVSTDTQYF
TRBJ2-5 | few | - | TRBV19 | TGTGCCAGTAGTTCGAGACCGGGACACCTCCAAGAGACCCAGTACTTC | CASSSRPGHLQETQYF
TRBJ1-3 | - | - | TRBV27 | TGTGCCAGCAGTTCAATCCCCTCGGGCAGGGCTGGAAACACCATATATTTT | CASSSIPSGRAGNTIYF
TRBJ1-1 | - | TRBD1 | TRBV27 | TGTGCCAGCAGTTTAACAGGGGGCAACACTGAAGCTTTCTTT | CASSLTGGNTEAFF
TRBJ1-2 | - | - | TRBV7-2 | TGTGCCAGCAGTCAGGACAAGAACTATGGCTACACCTTC | CASSQDKNYGYTF
TRBJ1-2 | - | TRBD1 | TRBV5-1 | TGCGCCAGCAGCCCGGACAGGGCCTATGGCTACACCTTC | CASSPDRAYGYTF
TRBJ1-3 | - | - | TRBV5-1 | TGCGCCAGCAGCCCCCAGGGAGGGAGTGGAAACACCATATATTTT | CASSPQGGSGNTIYF
TRBJ1-4 | - | - | TRBV11-2 | TGTGCCAGCAGCTTAGCCGGGGAGGAAAAACTGTTTTTT | CASSLAGEEKLFF
TRBJ1-1 | - | - | TRBV14 | TGTGCCAGCAGCCCCCATCGGGGACTCGCCACTGAAGCTTTCTTT | CASSPHRGLATEAFF
TRBJ1-2 | - | - | TRBV7-9 | TGTGCCAGCAGCTTAGTTGGGGGCTCCTATGGCTACACCTTC | CASSLVGGSYGYTF
TRBJ1-6 | few | - | TRBV19 | TGTGCCAGTAGTACCCGCGGGACGAGAACCCTCCACTTT | CASSTRGTRTLHF
TRBJ2-1 | - | TRBD2 | TRBV18 | TGTGCCAGCTCACCTACCAGCGGGGGACTAGCGGGGGCTAATGAGCAGTTCTTC | CASSPTSGGLAGANEQFF
TRBJ2-7 | - | - | TRBV29-1 | TGCAGCGTTGACCGGGCAGGGACTTACGAGCAGTACTTC | CSVDRAGTYEQYF
TRBJ1-1 | - | - | TRBV27 | TGTGCCAGCAGTCCCCTAGGGAACACTGAAGCTTTCTTT | CASSPLGNTEAFF
TRBJ2-2 | - | - | TRBV30 | TGTGCCAGGTGGGAGCACGGGGAGCTGTTTTTT | CARWEHGELFF
TRBJ1-3 | - | TRBD1 | TRBV9 | TGTGCCAGCAGCGTAGAGGGGGCCGCCTCTGGAAACACCATATATTTT | CASSVEGAASGNTIYF
TRBJ2-7 | - | - | TRBV10-3 | TGTGCCATCAGTGAGGTAAAAGTATACGAGCAGTACTTC | CAISEVKVYEQYF
TRBJ1-5 | - | TRBD1 | TRBV19 | TGTGCCAGTAGGGTCACAGGGGGAGTGGGTCAGCCCCAGCATTTT | CASRVTGGVGQPQHF
TRBJ2-3 | once | - | TRBV4-1 | TGCGCCAGCAGCCAAGACTCAGGTTGGGGCACAGATACGCAGTATTTT | CASSQDSGWGTDTQYF
TRBJ2-1 | once | TRBD2 | TRBV5-6 | TGTGCCAGCAGCTTGGTCCAGCGGGGGCCGTTTAGTGAGCAGTTCTTC | CASSLVQRGPFSEQFF
TRBJ1-6 | - | - | TRBV2 | TGTGCCAGCAGTGGACACAGAGATAATTCACCCCTCCACTTT | CASSGHRDNSPLHF
TRBJ1-1 | once | - | TRBV6-5 | TGTGCCAGCAGTCCCCAACAGGGTTCGGCCACTGAAGCTTTCTTT | CASSPQQGSATEAFF
TRBJ1-1 | once | - | TRBV18 | TGTGCCAGCTCACCTTTTACAGAGGGAGTCGGAGCTTTCTTT | CASSPFTEGVGAFF
TRBJ2-1 | - | - | TRBV11-2 | TGTGCCAGCAACCTACGGGATGAGCAGTTCTTC | CASNLRDEQFF
TRBJ2-7 | - | TRBD1 | TRBV29-1 | TGCAGCGCAGGACAGGGGGCTGGCGAGCAGTACTTC | CSAGQGAGEQYF
TRBJ2-7 | - | - | TRBV6-6 | TGTGCCAGCAGTCCCACGGGTTACGAGCAGTACTTC | CASSPTGYEQYF
TRBJ2-2 | - | - | TRBV6-5 | TGTGCCAGCAGTTACTTAGGGGCAGGGCACGCCGGGGAGCTGTTTTTT | CASSYLGAGHAGELFF
TRBJ1-2 | - | - | TRBV7-2 | TGTGCCAGCAGCGCAAACACAGGGCCCTATGGCTACACCTTC | CASSANTGPYGYTF
TRBJ2-5 | once | TRBD1 | TRBV5-1 | TGCGCCAGCAGCTCCCGGGGACAGGGGCCCAAAGAGACCCAGTACTTC | CASSSRGQGPKETQYF
TRBJ2-2 | - | TRBD2 | TRBV4-1 | TGCGCCAGCAGCCATCGCCTAGCGGGGGGGAACACCGGGGAGCTGTTTTTT | CASSHRLAGGNTGELFF
TRBJ1-2 | - | - | TRBV5-4 | TGTGCCAGCAGCTTGGTACAGCTTCCCGGCTACACCTTC | CASSLVQLPGYTF
TRBJ1-2 | few | - | TRBV6-1 | TGTGCCAGCAGTGAAGCGGAGAGTTCCTATGGCTACACCTTC | CASSEAESSYGYTF
TRBJ1-1 | - | - | TRBV23-1 | TGCGCCAGCAGTCAATCTTGGGCGCCGAACACTGAAGCTTTCTTT | CASSQSWAPNTEAFF
TRBJ1-5 | - | TRBD1 | TRBV6-5 | TGTGCCAGCAGCACGAGGACAGGCGCGAATCAGCCCCAGCATTTT | CASSTRTGANQPQHF
TRBJ1-2 | - | - | TRBV2 | TGTGCCAGCAGTGAAGGGTTGGCGGATTTCTATGGCTACACCTTC | CASSEGLADFYGYTF
TRBJ1-1 | - | - | TRBV5-1 | TGCGCCAGCAGCTCCGGGACACTAGGGACTGAAGCTTTCTTT | CASSSGTLGTEAFF
TRBJ2-2 | - | - | TRBV30 | TGTGCCTGGATTGCGGGGGAGCTGTTTTTT | CAWIAGELFF
TRBJ1-2 | - | TRBD1 | TRBV27 | TGTGCCAGCAGTCCCGGGACAGGGGGAGGCTACACCTTC | CASSPGTGGGYTF
TRBJ1-1 | - | TRBD1 | TRBV9 | TGTGCCAGCAGTTCGGGACAGGGCAGTGAATCTTTCTTT | CASSSGQGSESFF
TRBJ1-2 | - | TRBD1 | TRBV19 | TGTGCCAGTGTCGACGTAAAAAATCGGGACAGTCGATTTTATGGCTACACCTTC | CASVDVKNRDSRFYGYTF
TRBJ2-5 | - | TRBD1 | TRBV15 | TGTGCCACCAGCAGAGACCAATCAGGACAGGGACAAGAGACCCAGTACTTC | CATSRDQSGQGQETQYF
TRBJ1-3 | - | - | TRBV7-6 | TGTGCCAGCAGCTTTACGGGATTCAGCTCTGGAAACACCATATATTTT | CASSFTGFSSGNTIYF
TRBJ2-5 | - | - | TRBV15 | TGTGCCACCAGCAGGAGAACGCATCAAGAGACCCAGTACTTC | CATSRRTHQETQYF
TRBJ1-2 | - | TRBD1 | TRBV19 | TGTGCCAGCAACTTCGGCAGGGGGGAATATGGCTACACCTTC | CASNFGRGEYGYTF